The T cell receptor beta chain described here comes from a study of glioma-infiltrating T cells after dendritic cell vaccination. Of note for this clone: The junction departs from germline at one end; a sequencing error may be responsible.

Germline values: CDR1 LNHDA, CDR2 SQIVND (reference sequence). This CDR3 is built from 14 residues. The primer mix had 60 V beta and 13 J beta primers. Measured with immunoSEQ multiplex PCR; TCRdb has only the in-frame clones, and not every one. The table has fewer than 75,000 clones, about 85% seen once. Time point: after dendritic cell vaccination, including at tumor progression/relapse. The V call is TRBV19, the J call TRBJ1-5; tentative D call: TRBD1 (6 bases). This specimen consisted of blood, obtained after dendritic cell vaccination. This sequence originates from a human donor with glioblastoma. CDR3 protein: CASRIGTGYQPQHF. In nucleotides, the CDR3 is TGTGCCAGTAGGATAGGAACAGGGTATCAGCCCCAGCATTTT.